This passage covers 3 T cell receptor beta chains from one sample sequenced in a study of cytomegalovirus exposure and HLA in healthy donors. Sequencing was performed with immunoSEQ multiplex PCR; in TCRdb, only in-frame clones are kept and a portion is missing. The sample has 250,000 or so clones, approximately 87% seen once; the top ten hold around 2.6%. The sequenced sample was PBMCs. The receptor source for this set is a man aged 18 to 30 in good health and CMV-seronegative.

The gene calls are TRBV6-1 and TRBJ2-1; TRBD2 matches 8 bases. This CDR3 spans 13 amino acids. V lost 7 bases, J lost 6 bases, and 5 bases stayed unmatched. Germline-derived CDR1 and CDR2 are MNHNS and SASEGT. CDR3 DNA: TGTGCCAGCATCGGACTAGCCCTCAATGAGCAGTTCTTC. Translated, it gives CASIGLALNEQFF.

The chain links TRBV5-1 to TRBJ1-6; a possible D gene is TRBD1 (6 bases). Germline-derived CDR1 and CDR2 are SGHRS and YFSETQ. V was trimmed by 0 bases and J by 7 bases, leaving 8 bases between them. This CDR3 comprises 14 residues. CDR3 in DNA: TGCGCCAGCAGCTTGGGGACAGAGAATTCACCCCTCCACTTT. Its protein product is CASSLGTENSPLHF.

The chain joins TRBV6-6 to TRBJ2-7; D may be TRBD2 (6 bases). V gave up 8 bases and J gave up 0 bases, with 8 bases separating them. Per germline, CDR1 MNHNY and CDR2 SVGAGI (reference sequence). CDR3 length equals 12 residues. CDR3 sequence reads: CASGGSSYEQYF. CDR3 bases: TGTGCCAGCGGGGGGAGCTCCTACGAGCAGTACTTC.